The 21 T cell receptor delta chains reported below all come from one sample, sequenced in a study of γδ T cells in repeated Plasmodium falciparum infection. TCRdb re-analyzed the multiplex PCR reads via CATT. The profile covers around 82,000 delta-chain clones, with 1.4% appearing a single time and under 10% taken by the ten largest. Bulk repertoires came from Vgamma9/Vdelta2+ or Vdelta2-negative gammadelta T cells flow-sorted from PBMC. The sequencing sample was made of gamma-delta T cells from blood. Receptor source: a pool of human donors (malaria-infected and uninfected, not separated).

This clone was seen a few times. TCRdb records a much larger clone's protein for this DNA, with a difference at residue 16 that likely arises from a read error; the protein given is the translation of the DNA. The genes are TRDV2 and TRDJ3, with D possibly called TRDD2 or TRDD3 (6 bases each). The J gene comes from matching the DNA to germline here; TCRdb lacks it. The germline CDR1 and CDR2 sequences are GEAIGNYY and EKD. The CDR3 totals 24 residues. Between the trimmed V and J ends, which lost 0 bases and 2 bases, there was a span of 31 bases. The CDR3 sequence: CACDTGLPQNTGTRLPWDTRQMFF. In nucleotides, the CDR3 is TGTGCCTGTGACACCGGTCTTCCTCAAAATACTGGGACCAGACTCCCCTGGGACACCCGACAGATGTTTTTC.

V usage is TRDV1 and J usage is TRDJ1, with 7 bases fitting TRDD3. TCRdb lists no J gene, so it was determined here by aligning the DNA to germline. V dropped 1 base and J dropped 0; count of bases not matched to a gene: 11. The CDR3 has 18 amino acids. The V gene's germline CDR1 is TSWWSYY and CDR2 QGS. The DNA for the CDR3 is TGTGCTCTTGGGGAACGTGCGGGGACTGGGGTCTACACCGATAAACTCATCTTT. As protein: CALGERAGTGVYTDKLIF.

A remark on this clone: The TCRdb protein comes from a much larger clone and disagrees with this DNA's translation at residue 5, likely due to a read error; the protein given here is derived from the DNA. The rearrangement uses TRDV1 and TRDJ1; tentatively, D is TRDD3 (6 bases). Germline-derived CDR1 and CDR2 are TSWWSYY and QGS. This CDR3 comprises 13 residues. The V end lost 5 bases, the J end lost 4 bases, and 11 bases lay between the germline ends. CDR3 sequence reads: CALGMGVLDKLIF. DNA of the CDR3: TGTGCTCTTGGGATGGGGGTTCTCGATAAACTCATCTTT.

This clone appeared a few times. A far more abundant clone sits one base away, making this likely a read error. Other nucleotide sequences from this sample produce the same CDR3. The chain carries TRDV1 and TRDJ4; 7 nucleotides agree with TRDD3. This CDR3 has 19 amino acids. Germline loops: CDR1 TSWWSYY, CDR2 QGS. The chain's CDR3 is CALGEALKSWGSYRAPLIF. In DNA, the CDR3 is TGTGCCCTTGGGGAGGCCCTTAAGTCCTGGGGGTCCTATCGAGCACCCCTGATCTTT.

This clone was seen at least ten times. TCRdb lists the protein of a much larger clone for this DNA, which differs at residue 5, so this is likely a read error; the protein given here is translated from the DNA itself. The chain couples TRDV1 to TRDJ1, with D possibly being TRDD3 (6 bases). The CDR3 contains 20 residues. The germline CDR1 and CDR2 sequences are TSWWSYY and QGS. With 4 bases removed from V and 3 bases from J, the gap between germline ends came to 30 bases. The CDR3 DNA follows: TGTGCTCTTGGGGGACCAGCTAACGTCCTCCACATACTGGGTCCCGATAAACTCATCTTT. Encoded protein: CALGGPANVLHILGPDKLIF.

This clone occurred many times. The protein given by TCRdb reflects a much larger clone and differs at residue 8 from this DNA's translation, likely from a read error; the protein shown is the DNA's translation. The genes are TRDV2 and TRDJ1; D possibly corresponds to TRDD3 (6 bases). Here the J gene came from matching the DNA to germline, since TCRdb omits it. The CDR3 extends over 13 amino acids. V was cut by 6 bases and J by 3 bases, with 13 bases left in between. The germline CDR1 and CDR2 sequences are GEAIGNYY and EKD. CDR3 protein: CACTGEGPDKLIF. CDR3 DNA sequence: TGTGCCTGTACGGGGGAAGGCCCCGATAAACTCATCTTT.

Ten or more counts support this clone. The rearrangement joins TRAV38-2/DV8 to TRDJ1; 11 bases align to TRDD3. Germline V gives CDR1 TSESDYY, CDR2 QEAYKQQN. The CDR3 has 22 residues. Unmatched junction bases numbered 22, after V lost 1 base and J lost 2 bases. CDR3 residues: CAYRSRGLPEIYWGIGTDKLIF. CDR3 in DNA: TGTGCTTATAGGAGCCGAGGCCTTCCCGAGATATACTGGGGGATAGGAACCGATAAACTCATCTTT.

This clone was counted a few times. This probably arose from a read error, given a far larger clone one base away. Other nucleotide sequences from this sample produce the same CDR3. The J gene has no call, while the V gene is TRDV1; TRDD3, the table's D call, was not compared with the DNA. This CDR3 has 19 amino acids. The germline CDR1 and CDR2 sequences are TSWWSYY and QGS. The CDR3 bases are TGTGCTCTTGGGGAGCAGGTACTGGGGGATACCTATGCAGGGGATAAGCTCATCTTT. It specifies CALGEQVLGDTYAGDKLIF.

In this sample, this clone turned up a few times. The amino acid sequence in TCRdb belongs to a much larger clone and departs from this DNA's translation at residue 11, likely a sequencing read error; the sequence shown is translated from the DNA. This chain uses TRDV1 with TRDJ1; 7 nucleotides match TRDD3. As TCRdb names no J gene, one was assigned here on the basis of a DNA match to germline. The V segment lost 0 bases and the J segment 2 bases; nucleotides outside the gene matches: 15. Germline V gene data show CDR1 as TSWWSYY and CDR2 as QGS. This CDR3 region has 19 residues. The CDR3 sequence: CALGELLGGGDAWTDKLIF. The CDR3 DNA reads TGTGCTCTTGGGGAACTCCTAGGTGGGGGAGACGCTTGGACCGATAAACTCATCTTT.

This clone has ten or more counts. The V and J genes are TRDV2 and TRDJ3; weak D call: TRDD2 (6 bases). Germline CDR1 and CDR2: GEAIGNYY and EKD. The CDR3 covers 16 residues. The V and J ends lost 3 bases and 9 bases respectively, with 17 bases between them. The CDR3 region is CACDSLLPEGTRQMFF. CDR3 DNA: TGTGCCTGTGACTCTCTCCTACCCGAAGGCACCCGACAGATGTTTTTC.

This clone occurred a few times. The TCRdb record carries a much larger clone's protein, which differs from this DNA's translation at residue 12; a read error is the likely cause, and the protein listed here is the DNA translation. The CDR3 DNA reads as TGTGCCTTTTGGCCACGTTTCCTACGATGGTGGGAAACCGATAAACTCATCTTT. Its translation: CAFWPRFLRWWETDKLIF. This sequence joins TRDV3 and TRDJ1; TRDD2 agrees at 7 bases. CDR1 is TVYSNPD, CDR2 GDNSRS, per germline (reference sequence). V was clipped by 2 bases and J by 2 bases; unmatched bases: 20. CDR3 size: 18 residues.

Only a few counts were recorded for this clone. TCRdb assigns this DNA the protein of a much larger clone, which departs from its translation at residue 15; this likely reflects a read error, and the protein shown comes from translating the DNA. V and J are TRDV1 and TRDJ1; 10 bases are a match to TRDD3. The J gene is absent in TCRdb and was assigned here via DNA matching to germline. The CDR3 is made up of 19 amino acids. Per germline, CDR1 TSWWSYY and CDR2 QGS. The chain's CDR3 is CALGSPGGYGPPYTGKLIF. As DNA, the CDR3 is TGTGCTCTTGGGTCCCCAGGGGGATACGGTCCTCCGTACACCGGTAAACTCATCTTT.

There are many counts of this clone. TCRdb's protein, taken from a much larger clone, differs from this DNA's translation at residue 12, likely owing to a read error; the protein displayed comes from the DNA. The CDR3 nucleotides are TGTGCCTGTGACTCTACTGGGGGATCCTGGGACCCCCGACAGATGTTTTTC. It is translated as CACDSTGGSWDPRQMFF. The rearrangement joins TRDV2 to TRDJ3; 10 bases align to TRDD3. The J gene was not available in TCRdb and was assigned here by matching the DNA to germline segments. This CDR3 is 17 amino acids long. Germline assignment: CDR1 GEAIGNYY and CDR2 EKD.

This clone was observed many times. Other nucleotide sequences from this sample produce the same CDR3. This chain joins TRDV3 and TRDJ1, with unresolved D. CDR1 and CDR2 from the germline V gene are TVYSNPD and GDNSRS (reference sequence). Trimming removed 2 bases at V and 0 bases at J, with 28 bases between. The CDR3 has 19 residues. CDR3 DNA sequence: TGTGCCTTTTTTCAACCCCTCCCGTGTACTCAGATGTACACCGATAAACTCATCTTT. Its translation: CAFFQPLPCTQMYTDKLIF.

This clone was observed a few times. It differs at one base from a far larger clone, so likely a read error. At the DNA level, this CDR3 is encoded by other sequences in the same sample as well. This CDR3 reads CAFKGPLWGILAYTDKLIF. The CDR3 region has the DNA TGTGCCTTTAAAGGTCCTCTTTGGGGAATACTGGCGTACACCGATAAACTCATCTTT. This chain links TRDV3 with TRDJ1; tentatively, D is TRDD3 (5 bases). The CDR3 spans 19 residues. Germline V CDR1 and CDR2: TVYSNPD, GDNSRS (reference sequence). The germline V and J ends were trimmed by 1 base and 0 bases, with 27 bases remaining between them.

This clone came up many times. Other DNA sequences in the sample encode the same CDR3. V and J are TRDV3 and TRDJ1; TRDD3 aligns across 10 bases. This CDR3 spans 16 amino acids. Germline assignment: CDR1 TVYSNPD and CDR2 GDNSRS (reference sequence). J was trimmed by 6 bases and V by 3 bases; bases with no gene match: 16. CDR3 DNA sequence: TGTGCCTTGATCCGTCCGACTGGGGGATTTCCGAATAAACTCATCTTT. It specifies CALIRPTGGFPNKLIF.

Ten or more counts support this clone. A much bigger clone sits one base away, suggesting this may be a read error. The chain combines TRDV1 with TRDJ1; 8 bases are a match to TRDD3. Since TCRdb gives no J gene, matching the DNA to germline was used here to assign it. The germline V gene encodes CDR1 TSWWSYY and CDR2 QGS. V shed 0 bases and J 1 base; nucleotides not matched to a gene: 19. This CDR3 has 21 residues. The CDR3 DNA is TGTGCTCTTGGGGAACTCGAAGCTACTGGAATTACTGGGGGGCGCACCGATAAACTCATCTTT. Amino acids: CALGELEATGITGGRTDKLIF.

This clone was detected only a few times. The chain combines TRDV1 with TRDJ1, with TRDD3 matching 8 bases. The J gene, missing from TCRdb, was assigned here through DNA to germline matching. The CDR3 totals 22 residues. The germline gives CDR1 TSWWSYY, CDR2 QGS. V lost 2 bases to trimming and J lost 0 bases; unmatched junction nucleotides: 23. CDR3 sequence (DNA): TGTGCTCTTGGGGAAATTGCGGACCCTACGGGGCCACTGGGGGTCAACACCGATAAACTCATCTTT. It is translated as CALGEIADPTGPLGVNTDKLIF.

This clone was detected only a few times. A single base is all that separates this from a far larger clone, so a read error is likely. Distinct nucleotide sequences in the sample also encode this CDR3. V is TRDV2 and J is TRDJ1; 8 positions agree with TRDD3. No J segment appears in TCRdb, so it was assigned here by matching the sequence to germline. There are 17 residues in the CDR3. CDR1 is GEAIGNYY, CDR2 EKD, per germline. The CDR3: CACDTVSGIRNTDKLIF. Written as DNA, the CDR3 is TGCGCCTGTGACACCGTCTCCGGGATACGAAACACCGATAAACTCATCTTT.

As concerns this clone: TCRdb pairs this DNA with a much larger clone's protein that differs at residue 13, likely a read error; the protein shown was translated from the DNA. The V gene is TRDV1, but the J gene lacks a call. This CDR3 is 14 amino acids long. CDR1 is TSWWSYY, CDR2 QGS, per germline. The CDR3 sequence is CALGGPGDTDKLTF. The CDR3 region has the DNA TGTGCTCTTGGGGGTCCTGGTGACACCGATAAACTCACCTTT.

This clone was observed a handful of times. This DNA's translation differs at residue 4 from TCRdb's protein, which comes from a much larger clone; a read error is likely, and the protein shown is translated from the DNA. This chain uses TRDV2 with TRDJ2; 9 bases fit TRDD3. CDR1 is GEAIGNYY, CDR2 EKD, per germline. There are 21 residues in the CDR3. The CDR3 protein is CACYTFLDWGTRAYLTAQLFF. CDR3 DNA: TGTGCCTGTTACACCTTCCTTGACTGGGGGACAAGGGCCTATTTGACAGCACAACTCTTCTTT.